Listed here is a single T cell receptor (beta chain). The target antigen is unknown. Unique-molecular-identifier-tagged TCR beta cDNA libraries were used. TCRdb itself ran the PCR reads through MiXCR, one entry per CDR3 protein. The sample includes roughly 800,000 distinct CDR3 sequences, around 45% seen only once; the top ten take approximately 4.4%. The CDR3 spans 15 residues. Trimming took 1 base from V and 6 from J; bases not matched to a gene: 6. This sample was taken from a study of post-analysis software for immune sequencing data. Study as a whole: The cohort encompassed relapsing-remitting, secondary progressive and progressive-relapsing multiple sclerosis disease courses. The study, taken as a whole, reports: Analysis by F measure revealed that same-batch samples clustered strongly together. Among roughly five TRBV segments more frequent in patients than controls were TRBV5-6, TRBV5-1 and TRBV20-1. In multiple sclerosis, normalized Chao1 diversity was significantly below that of controls.

This chain uses TRBV12-3 or TRBV12-4 with TRBJ2-7, with 10 nucleotides matching TRBD2. The source material was blood. The origin of this receptor is a girl under 18 with multiple sclerosis. Written as DNA, the CDR3 is TGTGCCAGCAGTTTAGTACTAGCGGGAAAACGCGAGCAGTACTTC. Residues: CASSLVLAGKREQYF.